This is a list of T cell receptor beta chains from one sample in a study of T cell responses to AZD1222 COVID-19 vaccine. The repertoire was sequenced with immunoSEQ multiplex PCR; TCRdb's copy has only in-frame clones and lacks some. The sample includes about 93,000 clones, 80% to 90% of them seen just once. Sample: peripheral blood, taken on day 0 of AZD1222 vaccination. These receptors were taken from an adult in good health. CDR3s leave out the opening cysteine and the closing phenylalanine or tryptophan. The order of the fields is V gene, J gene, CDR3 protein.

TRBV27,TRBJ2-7,ASSLASTAYEQY
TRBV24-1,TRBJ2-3,ATGAESTDTQY
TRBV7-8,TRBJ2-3,ASSLLSSGATDTQY
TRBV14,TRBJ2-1,ASSQATKYNEQF
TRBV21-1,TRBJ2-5,ASSKGEGERETQY
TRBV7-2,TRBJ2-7,ASSLPRGGPYEQY
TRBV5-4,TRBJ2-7,ASSLGRTAYEQY
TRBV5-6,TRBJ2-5,ASSIWTPVVLDQETQY
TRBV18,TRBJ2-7,ASSGLQGPYEQY
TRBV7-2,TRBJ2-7,ASSPEFGSLGEQY
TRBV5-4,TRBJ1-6,ASSSAGTSYNSPLH
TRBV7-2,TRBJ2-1,ASSWDRANEQF
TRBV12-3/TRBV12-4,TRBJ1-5,ASRGGSNQPQH
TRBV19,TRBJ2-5,AKYQETQY
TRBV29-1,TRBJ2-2,SGTVQNTGELF
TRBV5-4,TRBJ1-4,ASSRPGQGPEKLF
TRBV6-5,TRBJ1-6,ASNVRDRVNSPLH
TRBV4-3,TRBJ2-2,ASSQLVTGELF
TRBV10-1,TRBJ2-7,ASSGGPVEEQY
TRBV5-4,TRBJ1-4,ASSPRTGAVEKLF
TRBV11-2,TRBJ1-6,ASSLDRNSPLH
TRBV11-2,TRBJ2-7,ASRDIRQGPDYEQY
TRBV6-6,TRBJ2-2,ASSRVGGVGRVTGELF
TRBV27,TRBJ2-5,ASSFAASGYQETQY
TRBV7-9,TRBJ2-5,ASSFGPGAGETQY